The rows below give T cell receptor beta chains drawn from one sample of a study of breast tumors, draining lymph nodes, adjacent tissues. TCRdb processed the multiplex PCR reads anew with MiXCR; each CDR3 protein has one entry. The data show about 63,000 distinct CDR3 sequences, approximately 54% seen once. Sequencing was carried out using breast tumor tissue. The receptors here all came from a female donor with breast cancer. Some clones in this sample may be carry-over from other donors' samples. Both conserved end residues are trimmed from each CDR3. The D gene is left open where the match is weak. The size entry is marked missing in some rows and otherwise reads once, few, many or a size class.

v_gene	abundance	d_gene	j_gene	CDR3aa
TRBV24-1	-	-	TRBJ1-6	ATSEGGSSPLH
TRBV19	-	-	TRBJ1-6	ASSTATGGSPLH
TRBV7-2	many	TRBD2	TRBJ2-2	ASSVRLAGDPPNTGELF
TRBV10-3	many	-	TRBJ2-7	AISESPWDTTYEQY
TRBV20-1	many	TRBD1	TRBJ1-4	SAPSATGGNEKLF
TRBV30	medium-sized	TRBD1	TRBJ2-6	AWSAPGTGPGANVLT
TRBV20-1	few	TRBD1	TRBJ1-1	SAGTGGTEAF
TRBV7-2	-	-	TRBJ2-7	ASSFLLGREQY
TRBV2	-	TRBD1	TRBJ2-1	ASTRTGAYNEQF
TRBV4-1	-	-	TRBJ1-4	ASSPAPPRRLNEKLF
TRBV19	many	-	TRBJ2-1	ASSTLLRGRSYNEQS
TRBV2	many	TRBD1	TRBJ1-3	ASLKPLKSTGMNTIY
TRBV20-1	few	TRBD1	TRBJ1-4	SAIGQGVIEF
TRBV5-4	-	TRBD1	TRBJ1-4	ASSLDRGLNEKLF
TRBV4-1	-	-	TRBJ2-7	ASNLSSPDHYEQY
TRBV7-8	-	-	TRBJ2-5	ASSSSGPSQETQY
TRBV5-1	many	TRBD1	TRBJ2-7	ASSLAFVGTGAYEQY
TRBV6-5	many	-	TRBJ1-2	ASSTGFGYT
TRBV7-9	many	TRBD2	TRBJ2-1	ASSVDAASGLLSSYNEQF
TRBV3-1	many	-	TRBJ2-5	ASISERGTQY
TRBV7-6	-	TRBD1	TRBJ2-2	ASSLGQGDTGELF
TRBV30	-	-	TRBJ2-3	AWSVGGPTDTQY
TRBV6-2/TRBV6-3	-	TRBD1	TRBJ2-5	ASTGPRDRQETQY